The 18 T cell receptor beta chains in this list originate from one sample, sequenced in a study of long-term antiretroviral therapy in people with HIV. Assay version v3.0 of immunoSEQ was used, and it was run at survey level. Produced via immunoSEQ multiplex PCR; TCRdb's table is partial and in-frame only. The data show roughly 17,000 clones, 78% seen once. The sequencing used unsorted PBMCs, collected 0.3 years after starting antiretroviral therapy. These receptors were collected from a woman aged 45-65 years with HIV.

The gene calls are TRBV4-2 and TRBJ2-3; 8 bases map to TRBD1. The CDR3 is 16 residues long. The germline gives CDR1 LGHNA, CDR2 YNFKEQ. V was clipped by 0 bases and J by 4 bases; unmatched bases: 6. This CDR3 is CASSQDPGQGSDTQYF. The CDR3 nucleotides read TGTGCCAGCAGCCAAGACCCCGGACAGGGCTCAGATACGCAGTATTTT.

The chain is built from TRBV5-1 and TRBJ1-2; D is perhaps TRBD1 (5 bases). The CDR3 is made up of 14 amino acids. V was cut by 4 bases and J by 1 base, with 11 bases left in between. From germline, CDR1 is SGHRS and CDR2 YFSETQ. CDR3 loop: CASSPTDSNYGYTF. CDR3 nucleotide sequence: TGCGCCAGCAGCCCGACAGACAGTAACTATGGCTACACCTTC.

V is TRBV6-6 and J is TRBJ2-7; D ambiguous. Trimming removed 6 bases at V and 0 bases at J, with 9 bases between. Germline values: CDR1 MNHNY, CDR2 SVGAGI (reference sequence). CDR3 size: 13 residues. CDR3 DNA: TGTGCCAGCAGACCCGGGCCCTCCTACGAGCAGTACGTC. Translated, it gives CASRPGPSYEQYV.

The rearrangement uses TRBV5-6 and TRBJ1-5; no clear D gene. CDR1 SGHDT and CDR2 YYEEEE come from the germline V gene. CDR3 length: 14 amino acids. Trimming left V 2 bases short and J 6 bases short, with 12 bases between. Here the CDR3 DNA reads TGTGCCAGCAGCTTCCTTGGGGAGGCTCAGCCCCAGCATTTT. Amino acids: CASSFLGEAQPQHF.

The chain carries TRBV5-4 and TRBJ2-4; 8 nucleotides match TRBD1. The germline CDR1 and CDR2 sequences are SGHNT and YYREEE (reference sequence). V dropped 3 bases and J dropped 9; count of bases not matched to a gene: 2. The CDR3 totals 12 residues. As DNA, the CDR3 is TGTGCCAGCAGCTCCGGACAGGGCATTCAGTACTTC. It yields the protein CASSSGQGIQYF. Full variable domain (outside the CDR3, taken from reference TRBV5-4 and TRBJ2-4): ETGVTQSPTHLIKTRGQQVTLRCSSQSGHNTVSWYQQALGQGPQFIFQYYREEENGRGNFPPRFSGLQFPNYSSELNVNALELDDSALYLCASSSGQGIQYFGAGTRLSVL.

The chain recombines TRBV7-2 with TRBJ2-2; no firm D call. Germline V gene lookup returns CDR1 SGHTA and CDR2 FQGNSA. The CDR3 extends over 14 amino acids. With 4 bases removed from V and 0 bases from J, the gap between germline ends came to 6 bases. In nucleotides, the CDR3 is TGTGCCAGCAGCTGGACGGCGAACACCGGGGAGCTGTTTTTT. This encodes CASSWTANTGELFF.

This clone was recorded only once. The V call is TRBV18, the J call TRBJ2-1; no clear D gene. Trimming removed 0 bases from V and 5 bases from J, with 11 bases in between. The CDR3 runs to 15 residues. Germline CDR1 KGHSH, CDR2 LQKENI. The CDR3 nucleotides read TGTGCCAGCTCACCACCGGGCACCCCTCACAATGAGCAGTTCTTC. This gives the protein CASSPPGTPHNEQFF.

This chain connects TRBV11-3 to TRBJ2-5; tentative D call: TRBD2 (6 bases). This CDR3 is 17 amino acids long. The V end was cut by 4 bases, the J end by 2 bases, with 20 bases between. Germline lookup yields CDR1 SGHNT and CDR2 YENEEA. CDR3 loop: CASSSRNLGGPQETQYF. In DNA form, the CDR3 reads TGTGCCAGCAGCTCCCGGAATCTCGGGGGACCACAAGAGACCCAGTACTTC.

The chain links TRBV5-1 to TRBJ1-3; D gene unclear. This CDR3 comprises 15 residues. The V and J ends lost 1 base and 2 bases respectively, with 10 bases between them. Per germline, CDR1 SGHRS and CDR2 YFSETQ. The CDR3 protein is CASSLNRQAGNTIYF. The CDR3 coding sequence is TGCGCCAGCAGCTTGAATCGGCAGGCTGGAAACACCATATATTTT.

The rearrangement joins TRBV5-1 to TRBJ2-5, with TRBD2 matching over 12 bases. This CDR3 comprises 16 residues. The J segment lost 2 bases and the V segment lost 3 bases, leaving 5 bases of the junction unmatched. Germline values: CDR1 SGHRS, CDR2 YFSETQ. This chain's CDR3 is CASSSETSGGQETQYF. In DNA form, the CDR3 reads TGCGCCAGCAGCTCGGAGACTAGCGGGGGACAAGAGACCCAGTACTTC.

The rearrangement links TRBV11-1 to TRBJ1-1, with D uncertain. Germline CDR1 is SGHAT and CDR2 is FQDESV (reference sequence). With 5 bases removed from V and 4 bases from J, the gap between germline ends came to 20 bases. There are 16 residues in the CDR3. CDR3 coding DNA: TGTGCCAGCAGCCTTCTAGCTACGGCGACGGGCACTGAAGCTTTCTTT. Translating gives CASSLLATATGTEAFF.

This clone appeared a few times. The chain has TRBV11-2 and TRBJ1-4, with 7 bases identical to TRBD1. This CDR3 is built from 14 residues. Germline V gene sequence: CDR1 SGHAT, CDR2 FQNNGV. Losses at the gene ends were 5 bases for V and 5 bases for J; bases not matched to a gene: 5. CDR3 sequence reads: CASSPGTANEKLFF. The DNA of the CDR3 is TGTGCCAGCAGCCCCGGGACAGCAAATGAAAAACTGTTTTTT.

V usage is TRBV5-5 and J usage is TRBJ1-1; D remains unclear. In germline, CDR1 is SGHKS, CDR2 YYEKEE (reference sequence). CDR3 size: 11 residues. V shed 0 bases and J shed 10 bases, with 7 bases lying between them. CDR3 amino acids: CASSLEAGAFF. DNA for the CDR3: TGTGCCAGCAGCTTGGAGGCGGGAGCTTTCTTT.

The chain employs TRBV18 and TRBJ1-1; D is ambiguous. The V gene's germline CDR1 is KGHSH and CDR2 LQKENI. Trimming cost V 5 bases and J 1 base, with 8 bases left between them. The CDR3 contains 13 residues. In DNA form, the CDR3 reads TGTGCCAGCTCAGACACGGCGAACACTGAAGCTTTCTTT. This sequence encodes CASSDTANTEAFF.

This clone was observed a handful of times. The chain uses TRBV6-1 and TRBJ2-7; TRBD1 agrees at 11 bases. The CDR3 is 15 residues long. Per germline, CDR1 MNHNS and CDR2 SASEGT. V shed 4 bases and J 6 bases; nucleotides not matched to a gene: 8. This CDR3 reads CASSAGGTGGTEQYF. The CDR3 DNA sequence: TGTGCCAGCAGTGCAGGGGGGACAGGGGGAACCGAGCAGTACTTC.

DNA for the CDR3: TGTGCCAGCAGCTTGGGCGGGGGGGGTCAAGAGACCCAGTACTTC. Encoded protein: CASSLGGGGQETQYF. This rearrangement joins TRBV7-7 to TRBJ2-5; 9 bases align to TRBD2. This CDR3 has 15 residues. J was trimmed by 2 bases and V by 3 bases; bases with no gene match: 4. Germline V gives CDR1 SSHAT, CDR2 FNYEAQ (reference sequence).

The chain links TRBV18 to TRBJ2-3; 9 nucleotides agree with TRBD1. Germline V gene data show CDR1 as KGHSH and CDR2 as LQKENI. The length of the CDR3 is 15 residues. The V and J ends lost 5 bases and 8 bases, in that order; junction bases with no gene match: 11. DNA for the CDR3: TGTGCCAGCTCATCCTCGACAGGGGGTGGTAGTACGCAGTATTTT. Translation: CASSSSTGGGSTQYF.

The chain carries TRBV5-6 and TRBJ1-1; TRBD1 is a possible D gene (5 bases). This CDR3 has 14 residues. Between the trimmed V and J ends, which lost 2 bases and 6 bases, there was a span of 14 bases. From germline, CDR1 is SGHDT and CDR2 YYEEEE. The DNA of the CDR3 is TGTGCCAGCAGCTTCTACAGGATTGGAGCTGAAGCTTTCTTT. Protein: CASSFYRIGAEAFF.